The clone carrying this T cell receptor (beta chain) was counted between two and nine times. Its antigen is still unknown. MiXCR was run by TCRdb on the RT-PCR reads, yielding one entry per CDR3 protein. This sample has around 530,000 distinct CDR3 sequences, with approximately 10% found just once. Germline loops: CDR1 MNHNY, CDR2 SVGAGI (reference sequence). The CDR3 has 13 amino acids. Trimming cost V 6 bases and J 5 bases, with 13 bases left between them. The sample belongs to a study of response to subunit inactivated influenza vaccine. Study findings and constraints: Few new T cells, the authors suggested, are recruited by each seasonal influenza vaccination.

This TCR was recovered from a man aged 45 to 65 who received an inactivated influenza vaccine. Material: PBMCs from blood, obtained on the day of vaccination. The chain has TRBV6-6 and TRBJ2-5, with D maybe TRBD2 (5 bases). CDR3 sequence: CASSRDYLETQYF. The CDR3 region has the DNA TGTGCCAGCAGCCGAGACTACTTGGAGACCCAGTACTTC.